The clone carrying this T cell receptor (beta chain) occurred many times. This specimen comes from a study of T cells in Graves' hyperthyroidism and ophthalmopathy. The ends lost 6 bases at V and 3 bases at J; junction bases unmatched: 6. The CDR3 is made up of 14 amino acids. CDR1 and CDR2 (germline): SGHRS, YFSETQ. Researchers took RNA transcripts and amplified the TCR beta CDR3 regions from them. In the first-round RT-PCR of the TCR CDR3, the HTBI primer set was used. One entry per CDR3 protein, called by TCRdb with MiXCR from the multiplex PCR reads. The profile shows under 650,000 distinct CDR3 sequences, roughly 16% of them singletons. The PBMCs studied were ones that came from roughly 11 ml fresh peripheral blood.

The chain is built from TRBV5-1 and TRBJ2-1; 7 bases fit TRBD2. The specimen sequenced was blood. The sequence was obtained from a woman in her 30s with Graves' hyperthyroidism. As DNA, the CDR3 is TGCGCCAGCACTCCCGGACTAGGCTACAATGAGCAGTTCTTC. Translating it yields CASTPGLGYNEQFF.